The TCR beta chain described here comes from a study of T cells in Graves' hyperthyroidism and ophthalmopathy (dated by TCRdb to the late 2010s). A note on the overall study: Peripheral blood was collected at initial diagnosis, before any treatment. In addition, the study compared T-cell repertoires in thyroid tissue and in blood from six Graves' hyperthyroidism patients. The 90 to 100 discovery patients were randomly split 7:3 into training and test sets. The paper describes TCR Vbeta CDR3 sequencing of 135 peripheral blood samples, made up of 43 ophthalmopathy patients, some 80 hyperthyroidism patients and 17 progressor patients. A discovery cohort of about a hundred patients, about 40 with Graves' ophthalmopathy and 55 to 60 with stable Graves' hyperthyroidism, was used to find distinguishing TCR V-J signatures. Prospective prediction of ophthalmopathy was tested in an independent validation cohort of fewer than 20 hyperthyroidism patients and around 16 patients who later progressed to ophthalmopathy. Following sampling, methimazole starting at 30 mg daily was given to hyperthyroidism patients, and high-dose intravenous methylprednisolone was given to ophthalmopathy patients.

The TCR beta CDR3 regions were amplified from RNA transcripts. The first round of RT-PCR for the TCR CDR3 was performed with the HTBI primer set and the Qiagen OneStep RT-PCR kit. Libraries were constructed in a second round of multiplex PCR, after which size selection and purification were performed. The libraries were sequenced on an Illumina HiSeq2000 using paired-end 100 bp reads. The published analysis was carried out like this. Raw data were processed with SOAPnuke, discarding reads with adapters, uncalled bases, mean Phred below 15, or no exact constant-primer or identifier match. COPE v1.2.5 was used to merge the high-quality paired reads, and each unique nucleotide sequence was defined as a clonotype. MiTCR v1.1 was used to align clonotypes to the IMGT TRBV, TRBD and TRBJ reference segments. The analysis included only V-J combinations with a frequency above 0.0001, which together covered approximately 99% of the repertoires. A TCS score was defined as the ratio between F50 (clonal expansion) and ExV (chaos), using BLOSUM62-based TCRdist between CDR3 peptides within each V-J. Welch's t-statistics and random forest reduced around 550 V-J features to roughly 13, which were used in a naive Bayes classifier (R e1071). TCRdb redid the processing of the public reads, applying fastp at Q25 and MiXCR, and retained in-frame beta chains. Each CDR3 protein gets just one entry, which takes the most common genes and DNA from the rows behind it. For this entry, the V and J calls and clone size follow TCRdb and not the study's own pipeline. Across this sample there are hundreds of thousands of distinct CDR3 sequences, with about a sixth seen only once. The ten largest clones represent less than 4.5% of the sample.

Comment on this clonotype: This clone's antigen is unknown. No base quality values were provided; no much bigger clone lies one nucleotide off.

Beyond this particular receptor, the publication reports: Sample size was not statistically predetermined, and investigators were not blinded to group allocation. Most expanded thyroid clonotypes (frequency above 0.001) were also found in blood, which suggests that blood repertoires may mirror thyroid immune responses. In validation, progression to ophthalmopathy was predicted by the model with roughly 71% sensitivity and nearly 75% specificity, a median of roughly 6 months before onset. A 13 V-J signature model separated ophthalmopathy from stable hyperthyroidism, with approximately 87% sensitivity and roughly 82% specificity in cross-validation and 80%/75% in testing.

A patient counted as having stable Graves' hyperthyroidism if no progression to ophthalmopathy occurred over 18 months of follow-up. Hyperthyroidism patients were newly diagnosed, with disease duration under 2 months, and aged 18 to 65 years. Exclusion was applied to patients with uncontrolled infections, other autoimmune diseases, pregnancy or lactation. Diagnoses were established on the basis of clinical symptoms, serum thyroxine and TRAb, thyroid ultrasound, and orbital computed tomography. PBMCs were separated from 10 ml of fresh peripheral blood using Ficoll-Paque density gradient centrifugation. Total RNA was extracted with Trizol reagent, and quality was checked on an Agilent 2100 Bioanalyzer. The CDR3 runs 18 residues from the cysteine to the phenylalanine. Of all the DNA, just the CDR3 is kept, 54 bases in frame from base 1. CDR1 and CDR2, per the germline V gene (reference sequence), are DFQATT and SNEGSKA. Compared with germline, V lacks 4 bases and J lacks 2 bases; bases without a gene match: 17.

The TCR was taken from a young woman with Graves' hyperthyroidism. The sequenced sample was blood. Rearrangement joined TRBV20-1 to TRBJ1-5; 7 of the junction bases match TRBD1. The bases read TGCAGTGCTATAGAGTCAGGGGGAGGTTTTTTGCGCAATCAGCCCCAGCATTTT. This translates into CSAIESGGGFLRNQPQHF.